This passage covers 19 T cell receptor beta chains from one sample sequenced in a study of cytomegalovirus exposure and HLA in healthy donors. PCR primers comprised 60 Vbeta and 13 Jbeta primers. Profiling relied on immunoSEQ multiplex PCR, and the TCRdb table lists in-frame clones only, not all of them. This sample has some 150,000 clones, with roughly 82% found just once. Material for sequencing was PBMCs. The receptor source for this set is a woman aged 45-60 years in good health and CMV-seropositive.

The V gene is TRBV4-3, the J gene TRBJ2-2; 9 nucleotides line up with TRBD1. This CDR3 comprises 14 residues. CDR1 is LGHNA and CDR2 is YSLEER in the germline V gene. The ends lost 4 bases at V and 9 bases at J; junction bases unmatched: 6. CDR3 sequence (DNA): TGCGCCAGCAGCCCGGGACAGGGATCCAGGGAGCTGTTTTTT. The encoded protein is CASSPGQGSRELFF.

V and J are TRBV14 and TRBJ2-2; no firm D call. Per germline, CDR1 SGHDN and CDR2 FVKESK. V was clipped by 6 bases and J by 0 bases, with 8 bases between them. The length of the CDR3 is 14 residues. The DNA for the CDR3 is TGTGCCAGCAGGGCAGGCTCGAACACCGGGGAGCTGTTTTTT. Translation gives CASRAGSNTGELFF.

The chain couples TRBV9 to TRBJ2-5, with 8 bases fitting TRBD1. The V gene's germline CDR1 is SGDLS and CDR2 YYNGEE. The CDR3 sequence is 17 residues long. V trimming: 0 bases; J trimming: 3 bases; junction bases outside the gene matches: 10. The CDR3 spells CASSVGGRGRRKETQYF. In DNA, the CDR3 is TGTGCCAGCAGCGTAGGAGGCAGGGGGCGACGAAAAGAGACCCAGTACTTC.

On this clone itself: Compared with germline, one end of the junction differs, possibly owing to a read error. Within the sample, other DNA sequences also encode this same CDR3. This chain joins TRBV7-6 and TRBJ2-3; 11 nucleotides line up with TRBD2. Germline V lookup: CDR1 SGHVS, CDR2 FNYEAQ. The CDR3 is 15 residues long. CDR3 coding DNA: TGTGCCAGCAGCCTAGCGGGGGGTTACACAGATACGCAGTATTTT. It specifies CASSLAGGYTDTQYF. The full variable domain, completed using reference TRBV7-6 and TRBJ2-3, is GAGVSQSPRYKVTKRGQDVALRCDPISGHVSLYWYRQALGQGPEFLTYFNYEAQQDKSGLPNDRFSAERPEGSISTLTIQRTEQRDSAMYRCASSLAGGYTDTQYFGPGTRLTVL.

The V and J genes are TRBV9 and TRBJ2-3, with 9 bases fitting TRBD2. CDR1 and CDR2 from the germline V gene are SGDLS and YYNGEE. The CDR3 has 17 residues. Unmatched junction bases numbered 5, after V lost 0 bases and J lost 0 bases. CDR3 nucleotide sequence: TGTGCCAGCAGCGTAGGTCTAGCGGGGCCTAGCACAGATACGCAGTATTTT. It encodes CASSVGLAGPSTDTQYF. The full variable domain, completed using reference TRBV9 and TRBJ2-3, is DSGVTQTPKHLITATGQRVTLRCSPRSGDLSVYWYQQSLDQGLQFLIQYYNGEERAKGNILERFSAQQFPDLHSELNLSSLELGDSALYFCASSVGLAGPSTDTQYFGPGTRLTVL.

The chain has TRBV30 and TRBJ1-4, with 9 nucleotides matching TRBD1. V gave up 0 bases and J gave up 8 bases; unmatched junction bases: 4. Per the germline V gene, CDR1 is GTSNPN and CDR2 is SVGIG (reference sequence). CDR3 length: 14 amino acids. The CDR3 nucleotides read TGTGCCTGGAGTGTTCGGGACAGGGAAGAAAAACTGTTTTTT. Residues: CAWSVRDREEKLFF. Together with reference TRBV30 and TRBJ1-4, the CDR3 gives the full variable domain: SQTIHQWPATLVQPVGSPLSLECTVEGTSNPNLYWYRQAAGRGLQLLFYSVGIGQISSEVPQNLSASRPQDRQFILSSKKLLLSDSGFYLCAWSVRDREEKLFFGSGTQLSVL.

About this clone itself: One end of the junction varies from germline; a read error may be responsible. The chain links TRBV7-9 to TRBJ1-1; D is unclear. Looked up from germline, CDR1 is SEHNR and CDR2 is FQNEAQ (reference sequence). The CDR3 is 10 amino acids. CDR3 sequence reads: CSSSLTTAFF. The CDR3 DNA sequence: TGTTCCAGCAGCTTAACAACAGCTTTCTTT.

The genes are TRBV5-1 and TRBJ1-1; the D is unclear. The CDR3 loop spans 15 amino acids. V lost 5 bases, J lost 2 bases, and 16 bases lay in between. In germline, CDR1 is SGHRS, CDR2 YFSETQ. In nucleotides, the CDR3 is TGCGCCAGCAGTATGATAGAGGGATTCAACACTGAAGCTTTCTTT. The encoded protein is CASSMIEGFNTEAFF.

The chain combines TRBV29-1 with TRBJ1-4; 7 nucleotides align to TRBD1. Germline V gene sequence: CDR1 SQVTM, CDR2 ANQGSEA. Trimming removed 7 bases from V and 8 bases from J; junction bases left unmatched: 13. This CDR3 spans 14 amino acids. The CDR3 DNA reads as TGCAGCGGCCAAACCGGGACAGTGGGCGAAAAACTGTTTTTT. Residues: CSGQTGTVGEKLFF.

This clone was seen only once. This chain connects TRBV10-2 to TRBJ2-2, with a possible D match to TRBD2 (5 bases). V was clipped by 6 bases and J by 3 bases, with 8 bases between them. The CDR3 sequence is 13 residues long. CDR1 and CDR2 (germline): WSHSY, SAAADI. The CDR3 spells CASRGRDTGELFF. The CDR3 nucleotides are TGCGCCAGCAGGGGGAGAGACACCGGGGAGCTGTTTTTT.

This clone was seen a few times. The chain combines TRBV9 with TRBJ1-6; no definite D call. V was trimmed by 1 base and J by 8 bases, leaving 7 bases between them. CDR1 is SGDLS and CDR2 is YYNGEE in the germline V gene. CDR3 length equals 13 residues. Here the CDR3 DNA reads TGTGCCAGCAGCGTAACAGAATATTCACCCCTCCACTTT. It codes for CASSVTEYSPLHF. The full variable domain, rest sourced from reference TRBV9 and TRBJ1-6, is DSGVTQTPKHLITATGQRVTLRCSPRSGDLSVYWYQQSLDQGLQFLIQYYNGEERAKGNILERFSAQQFPDLHSELNLSSLELGDSALYFCASSVTEYSPLHFGNGTRLTVT.

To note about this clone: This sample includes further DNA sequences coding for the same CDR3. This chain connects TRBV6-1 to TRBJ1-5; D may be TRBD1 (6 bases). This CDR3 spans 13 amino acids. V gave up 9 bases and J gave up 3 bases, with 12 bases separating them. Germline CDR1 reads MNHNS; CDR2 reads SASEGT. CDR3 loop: CASRQVNNQPQHF. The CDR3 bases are TGTGCCAGTCGACAGGTCAACAATCAGCCCCAGCATTTT.

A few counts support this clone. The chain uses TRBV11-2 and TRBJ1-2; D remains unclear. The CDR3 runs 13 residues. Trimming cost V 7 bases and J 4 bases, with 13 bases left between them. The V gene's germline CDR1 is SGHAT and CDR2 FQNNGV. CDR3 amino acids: CASTSDFLYGYTF. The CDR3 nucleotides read TGTGCCAGCACTTCAGACTTCCTCTATGGCTACACCTTC.

The CDR3 reads CAWRGPSDTQYF. In DNA, the CDR3 is TGTGCCTGGAGGGGGCCTTCGGATACGCAGTATTTT. The V call is TRBV30, the J call TRBJ2-3; D is perhaps TRBD1 (5 bases). Germline CDR1 GTSNPN, CDR2 SVGIG (reference sequence). Trimming took 3 bases from V and 6 from J, leaving 10 bases between them. The CDR3 has 12 amino acids.

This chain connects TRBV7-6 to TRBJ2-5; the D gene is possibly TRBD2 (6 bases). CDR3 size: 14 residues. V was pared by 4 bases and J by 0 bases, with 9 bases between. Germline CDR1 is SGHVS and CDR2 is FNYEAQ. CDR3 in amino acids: CASSSRGYQETQYF. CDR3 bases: TGTGCCAGCAGCTCGCGGGGTTACCAAGAGACCCAGTACTTC. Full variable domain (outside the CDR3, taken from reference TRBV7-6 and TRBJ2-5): GAGVSQSPRYKVTKRGQDVALRCDPISGHVSLYWYRQALGQGPEFLTYFNYEAQQDKSGLPNDRFSAERPEGSISTLTIQRTEQRDSAMYRCASSSRGYQETQYFGPGTRLLVL.

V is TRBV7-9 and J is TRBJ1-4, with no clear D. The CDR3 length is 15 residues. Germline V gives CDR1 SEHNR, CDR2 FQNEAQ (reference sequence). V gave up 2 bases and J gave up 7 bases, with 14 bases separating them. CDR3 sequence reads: CASSLPGLRGEKLFF. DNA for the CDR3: TGTGCCAGCAGCTTACCGGGCCTTCGGGGTGAAAAACTGTTTTTT.

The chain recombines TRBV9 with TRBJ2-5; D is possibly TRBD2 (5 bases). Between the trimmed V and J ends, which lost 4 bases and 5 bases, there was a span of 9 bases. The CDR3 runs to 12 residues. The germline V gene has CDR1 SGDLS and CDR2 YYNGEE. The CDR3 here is CASSQTGETQYF. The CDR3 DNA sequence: TGTGCCAGCAGCCAGACGGGGGAGACCCAGTACTTC.

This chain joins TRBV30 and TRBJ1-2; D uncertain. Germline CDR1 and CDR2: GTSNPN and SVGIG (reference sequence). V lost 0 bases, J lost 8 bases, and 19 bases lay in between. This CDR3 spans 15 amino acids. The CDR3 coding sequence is TGTGCCTGGAGTGTAGGGTCCAGCCCCTGGGAGGGCTACACCTTC. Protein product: CAWSVGSSPWEGYTF.

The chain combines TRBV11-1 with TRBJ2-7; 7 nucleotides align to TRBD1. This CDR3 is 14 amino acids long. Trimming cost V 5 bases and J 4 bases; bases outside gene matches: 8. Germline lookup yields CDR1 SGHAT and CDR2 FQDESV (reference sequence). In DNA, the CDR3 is TGTGCCAGCAGCCTACGGGGACAGCCTTACGAGCAGTACTTC. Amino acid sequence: CASSLRGQPYEQYF.